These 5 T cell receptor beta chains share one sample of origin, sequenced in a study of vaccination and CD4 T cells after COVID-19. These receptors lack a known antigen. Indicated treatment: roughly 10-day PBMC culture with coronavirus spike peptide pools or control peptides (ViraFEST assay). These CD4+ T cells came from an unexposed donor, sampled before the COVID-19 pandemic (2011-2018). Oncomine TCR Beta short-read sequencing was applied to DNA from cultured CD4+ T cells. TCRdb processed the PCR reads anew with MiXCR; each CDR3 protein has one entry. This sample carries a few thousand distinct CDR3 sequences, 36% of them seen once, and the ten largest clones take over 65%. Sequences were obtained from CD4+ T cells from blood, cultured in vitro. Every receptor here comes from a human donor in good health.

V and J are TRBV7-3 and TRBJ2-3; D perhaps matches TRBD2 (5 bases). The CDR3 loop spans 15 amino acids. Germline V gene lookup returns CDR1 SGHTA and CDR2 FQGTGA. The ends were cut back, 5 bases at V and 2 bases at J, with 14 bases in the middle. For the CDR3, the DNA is TGTGCCAGCAGCCCGGGATCCGGGAACACAGATACGCAGTATTTT. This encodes CASSPGSGNTDTQYF.

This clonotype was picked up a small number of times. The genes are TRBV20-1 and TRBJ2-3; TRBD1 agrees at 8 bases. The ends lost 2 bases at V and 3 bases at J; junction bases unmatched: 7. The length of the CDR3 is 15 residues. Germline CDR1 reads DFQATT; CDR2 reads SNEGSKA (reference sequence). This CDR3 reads CSARLDRGATDTQYF. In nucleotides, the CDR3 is TGCAGTGCTAGACTAGACAGGGGCGCGACAGATACGCAGTATTTT.

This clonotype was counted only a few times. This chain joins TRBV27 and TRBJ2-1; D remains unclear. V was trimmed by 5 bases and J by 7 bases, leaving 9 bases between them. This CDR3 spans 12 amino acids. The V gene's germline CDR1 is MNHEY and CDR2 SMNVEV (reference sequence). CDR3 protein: CASSPSWNEQFF. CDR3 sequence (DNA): TGTGCCAGCAGTCCGTCTTGGAATGAGCAGTTCTTC.

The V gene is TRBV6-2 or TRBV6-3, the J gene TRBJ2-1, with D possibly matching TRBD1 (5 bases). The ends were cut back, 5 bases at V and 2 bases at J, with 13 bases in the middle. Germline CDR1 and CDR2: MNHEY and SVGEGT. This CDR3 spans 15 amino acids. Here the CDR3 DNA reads TGTGCCAGCAGTCCCTTCGCCAGGGCCTACAATGAGCAGTTCTTC. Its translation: CASSPFARAYNEQFF.

DNA of the CDR3: TGTGCCAGCAGCTTAGAAGAAGGGAAAGAGACCCAGTACTTC. Its translation: CASSLEEGKETQYF. The V and J genes are TRBV11-1 and TRBJ2-5; D not resolved. The CDR3 extends over 14 amino acids. V was pared by 1 base and J by 3 bases, with 9 bases between. Germline-derived CDR1 and CDR2 are SGHAT and FQDESV (reference sequence).